The sequence of this TCR beta chain was determined in a study of blood T cell repertoires in COVID-19. CDR1 is MDHEN and CDR2 is SYDVKM in the germline V gene. The CDR3 runs 14 residues. The J segment lost 10 bases and the V segment lost 9 bases, leaving 11 bases of the junction unmatched. Assay: immunoSEQ multiplex PCR; the TCRdb copy retains only in-frame clones and omits some. The sample contains tens of thousands of clones, over 75% of which appear only once. The specimen was peripheral blood. The receptor was isolated from a woman older than 75 with COVID-19, enrolled during active disease. The chain recombines TRBV28 with TRBJ1-6, with 8 bases matching TRBD1. Here the CDR3 reads CASAGGAKISPLHF. As DNA, the CDR3 is TGTGCCAGTGCAGGGGGCGCGAAAATATCACCCCTCCACTTT.